This T cell receptor beta chain stems from a study of T cell repertoires in ileal Crohn's disease. The method was immunoSEQ multiplex PCR; TCRdb's version includes in-frame clones alone and lacks a portion of them. The sample includes about 5,000 clones, 82% of them seen just once. This clone is a singleton in its sample. The CDR3 runs to 16 residues. The germline V gene encodes CDR1 MRHNA and CDR2 SNTAGT. V was clipped by 0 bases and J by 6 bases; unmatched bases: 6. This TCR derives from an adult with Crohn's disease. Specimen: ileal tissue. This chain joins TRBV6-4 and TRBJ2-2, with 8 bases fitting TRBD2. In DNA, the CDR3 is TGTGCCAGCAGTGACTCGGATAGCGGGGCAGCCGGGGAGCTGTTTTTT. Translation gives CASSDSDSGAAGELFF.